Below are 26 T cell receptor beta chains sequenced from a single sample in a study of Ad26.COV2.S vaccination and SARS-CoV-2 variants. Treatment of the sample: around 19 received Ad26.COV2.S at low or high dose, single or two shots; about 5 received placebo; per-sample allocation not given. Sampling happened 63 days after the first vaccine or placebo injection. Assay used: immunoSEQ multiplex PCR; TCRdb lists only in-frame clones, some missing. The repertoire holds about 350,000 clones, approximately 86% seen once, with 9.5% to 12% in the top ten. Material: peripheral blood, obtained in a trial of Ad26.COV2.S vaccine versus placebo. Every receptor here comes from a person aged 18-60 years who received the Ad26.COV2.S COVID-19 vaccine or a placebo.

In this sample, this clone turned up once. The chain carries TRBV6-2 or TRBV6-3 and TRBJ1-1, with no clear D. The CDR3 extends over 12 amino acids. V was pared by 5 bases and J by 1 base, with 5 bases between. Per germline, CDR1 MNHEY and CDR2 SVGEGT. CDR3 residues: CASSRRNTEAFF. The CDR3 nucleotides are TGTGCCAGCAGTAGGAGGAACACTGAAGCTTTCTTT.

This sequence joins TRBV28 and TRBJ1-2; D is unresolved. Germline V gene lookup returns CDR1 MDHEN and CDR2 SYDVKM. The CDR3 loop spans 13 amino acids. V gave up 8 bases and J gave up 8 bases, with 18 bases separating them. The CDR3 nucleotides read TGTGCCAGCTGCCGTACCACGGGTGGCGGCTACACCTTC. The encoded protein is CASCRTTGGGYTF.

CDR3 protein: CASSEGSTNEKLFF. As DNA, the CDR3 is TGTGCCAGCAGTGAAGGGTCAACTAATGAAAAACTGTTTTTT. V is TRBV6-1 and J is TRBJ1-4; D gene uncertain. Between the trimmed V and J ends, which lost 1 base and 0 bases, there was a span of 3 bases. This CDR3 comprises 14 residues. Germline V lookup: CDR1 MNHNS, CDR2 SASEGT.

This CDR3 is CASSWTGNNEKLFF. In DNA form, the CDR3 reads TGTGCCAGCAGCTGGACAGGAAACAATGAAAAACTGTTTTTT. J is TRBJ1-4 and V is TRBV5-5; 7 nucleotides agree with TRBD1. The V gene end was trimmed by 3 bases and the J gene end by 5 bases; junction bases not matched to a gene: 4. Germline loops: CDR1 SGHKS, CDR2 YYEKEE (reference sequence). The CDR3 covers 14 residues.

This clone was detected only once. The chain couples TRBV27 to TRBJ1-6; weak D call: TRBD1 (6 bases). Trimming took 5 bases from V and 9 from J, leaving 11 bases between them. CDR1 is MNHEY, CDR2 SMNVEV, per germline (reference sequence). The CDR3 is 13 residues long. The CDR3 is CASSGRGGSPLHF. As DNA, the CDR3 is TGTGCCAGCAGTGGAAGGGGGGGTTCACCCCTCCACTTT.

The rearrangement joins TRBV6-4 to TRBJ1-2; D is possibly TRBD1 (6 bases). V lost 5 bases and J lost 2, with 9 bases in between. Germline loops: CDR1 MRHNA, CDR2 SNTAGT. The CDR3 spans 13 residues. CDR3 bases: TGTGCCAGCAGTAACACAGGGAACTATGGCTACACCTTC. Encoded protein: CASSNTGNYGYTF.

The chain is built from TRBV6-5 and TRBJ1-1; D ambiguous. Deletions cut 6 bases from V and 3 bases from J, with 17 bases between. There are 15 residues in the CDR3. Looked up from germline, CDR1 is MNHEY and CDR2 is SVGAGI. The CDR3 reads CASRRVHEDYTEAFF. The CDR3, as DNA: TGTGCCAGCAGAAGGGTCCACGAAGACTACACTGAAGCTTTCTTT.

The gene calls are TRBV27 and TRBJ1-5; 10 positions agree with TRBD1. V lost 3 bases and J lost 5; bases outside the gene matches: 7. CDR3 length equals 16 residues. Germline V CDR1 and CDR2: MNHEY, SMNVEV (reference sequence). CDR3 DNA: TGTGCCAGCAGTTTGGGGACGGACAGGGGGTATCAGCCCCAGCATTTT. Its translation is CASSLGTDRGYQPQHF.

The rearrangement uses TRBV5-4 and TRBJ2-3, with TRBD2 as a possible D gene (6 bases). The CDR3 extends over 15 amino acids. Per germline, CDR1 SGHNT and CDR2 YYREEE (reference sequence). Trimming shortened V by 2 bases and J by 0 bases, and 10 bases separated the two germline ends. CDR3: CASSLNRESTDTQYF. CDR3 bases: TGTGCCAGCAGCTTAAACCGGGAGAGCACAGATACGCAGTATTTT.

J is TRBJ1-6 and V is TRBV5-1, with D perhaps TRBD1 (5 bases). Deletions cut 2 bases from V and 7 bases from J, with 7 bases between. The CDR3 loop spans 13 amino acids. Germline V gene lookup returns CDR1 SGHRS and CDR2 YFSETQ. DNA of the CDR3: TGCGCCAGCAGCTTCGACAGCAATTCACCCCTCCACTTT. Protein product: CASSFDSNSPLHF.

This clone was picked up one time. The rearrangement uses TRBV30 and TRBJ1-1; possible D gene TRBD1, 6 bases. Trimming cost V 2 bases and J 1 base, with 8 bases left between them. Germline V gene lookup returns CDR1 GTSNPN and CDR2 SVGIG (reference sequence). The CDR3 is made up of 13 amino acids. CDR3 in amino acids: CAWSKQGNTEAFF. Written as DNA, the CDR3 is TGTGCCTGGAGTAAACAGGGGAACACTGAAGCTTTCTTT.

The chain employs TRBV4-1 and TRBJ1-6; 8 bases agree with TRBD1. Germline assignment: CDR1 MGHRA and CDR2 YSYEKL. The CDR3 is 17 amino acids. J lost 10 bases, V lost 1 base, and 12 bases had no gene match. Here the CDR3 DNA reads TGCGCCAGCAGCCAAGTCCCTCAGGGGGCGACTCAATCACCCCTCCACTTT. Translating it yields CASSQVPQGATQSPLHF.

The V call is TRBV6-6, the J call TRBJ1-1; perhaps TRBD1 as D (5 bases). Germline V gene sequence: CDR1 MNHNY, CDR2 SVGAGI (reference sequence). This CDR3 has 15 amino acids. V was trimmed by 2 bases and J by 0 bases, leaving 10 bases between them. Here the CDR3 reads CASSYTGTVNTEAFF. Written as DNA, the CDR3 is TGTGCCAGCAGTTACACCGGGACGGTGAACACTGAAGCTTTCTTT.

As DNA, the CDR3 is TGTGCCAGCTGGGGAAACACCATATATTTT. Translated: CASWGNTIYF. The chain combines TRBV28 with TRBJ1-3; the D is unclear. CDR1 MDHEN and CDR2 SYDVKM come from the germline V gene. This CDR3 contains 10 residues. V was trimmed by 8 bases and J by 4 bases, leaving 3 bases between them.

The chain couples TRBV28 to TRBJ1-5; D unresolved. The length of the CDR3 is 17 residues. Germline loops: CDR1 MDHEN, CDR2 SYDVKM. V was trimmed by 6 bases and J by 6 bases, leaving 24 bases between them. CDR3 protein: CASSPFFEPIEPQPQHF. The DNA of the CDR3 is TGTGCCAGCAGCCCCTTCTTTGAGCCCATCGAACCTCAGCCCCAGCATTTT.

The chain has TRBV5-5 and TRBJ1-5; possible D gene TRBD1, 5 bases. Trimming took off 3 bases at V and 0 bases at J, with 13 bases between the two ends. CDR3 length: 16 amino acids. Germline assignment: CDR1 SGHKS and CDR2 YYEKEE (reference sequence). The CDR3 sequence: CASSSEGGHSNQPQHF. CDR3 DNA: TGTGCCAGCAGCTCGGAGGGAGGACATAGCAATCAGCCCCAGCATTTT.

The V gene is TRBV6-2 or TRBV6-3, the J gene TRBJ1-5, with TRBD1 identical over 7 bases. Looked up from germline, CDR1 is MNHEY and CDR2 is SVGEGT. Trimming removed 0 bases from V and 0 bases from J; junction bases left unmatched: 11. This CDR3 is 19 amino acids long. As DNA, the CDR3 is TGTGCCAGCAGTTACTCTTTGGGAGGGGGCTTATATAGCAATCAGCCCCAGCATTTT. Amino acid sequence: CASSYSLGGGLYSNQPQHF.

This clone was found once. The chain carries TRBV9 and TRBJ2-1; perhaps D is TRBD1 or TRBD2 (5 bases each). CDR1 and CDR2 from the germline V gene are SGDLS and YYNGEE. The CDR3 has 15 amino acids. V gave up 3 bases and J gave up 1 base, with 11 bases separating them. CDR3 residues: CASSARDGSYNEQFF. CDR3 DNA sequence: TGTGCCAGCAGCGCCCGGGACGGATCCTACAATGAGCAGTTCTTC.

This chain joins TRBV3-1 (or the pseudogene TRBV3-2) and TRBJ2-7; TRBD2 aligns across 14 bases. The CDR3 consists of 15 residues. Germline loops: CDR1 LGHDT, CDR2 YNNKEL (reference sequence). V was clipped by 3 bases and J by 2 bases; unmatched bases: 0. As DNA, the CDR3 is TGTGCCAGCAGCCAGACTAGCGGGGGGGCCTACGAGCAGTACTTC. Protein product: CASSQTSGGAYEQYF.

This chain connects TRBV7-9 to TRBJ2-7, with 7 bases matching TRBD2. The length of the CDR3 is 15 residues. V was clipped by 5 bases and J by 6 bases; unmatched bases: 13. The V gene's germline CDR1 is SEHNR and CDR2 FQNEAQ (reference sequence). The CDR3 loop reads CASSNFLQLASEQYF. Written as DNA, the CDR3 is TGTGCCAGCAGCAACTTCTTACAACTAGCGAGCGAGCAGTACTTC.

As DNA, the CDR3 is TGTGCCAGCCTCGGGTGGGCCCTCACCGGGGAGCTGTTTTTT. Protein: CASLGWALTGELFF. This chain joins TRBV6-5 and TRBJ2-2; no clear D gene. The CDR3 is made up of 14 amino acids. Trimming removed 8 bases from V and 4 bases from J, with 14 bases in between. CDR1 and CDR2 from the germline V gene are MNHEY and SVGAGI.

This chain links TRBV24-1 with TRBJ2-5; D unresolved. Germline CDR1 KGHDR, CDR2 SFDVKD. Trimming removed 6 bases at V and 5 bases at J, with 12 bases between. The CDR3 has 13 residues. The CDR3 DNA reads TGTGCCACCAGTAGACCGCTTGAGGAGACCCAGTACTTC. Translation gives CATSRPLEETQYF.

The J gene is TRBJ2-1, the V gene TRBV7-9, with D uncertain. This CDR3 has 12 residues. Germline assignment: CDR1 SEHNR and CDR2 FQNEAQ (reference sequence). V was pared by 7 bases and J by 5 bases, with 9 bases between. The CDR3 region is CASKRSDNEQFF. In DNA form, the CDR3 reads TGTGCCAGCAAAAGATCAGACAATGAGCAGTTCTTC.

The chain recombines TRBV7-2 with TRBJ1-6; D is undetermined. Germline CDR1 SGHTA, CDR2 FQGNSA. V shed 1 base and J shed 6 bases, with 10 bases lying between them. This CDR3 has 15 amino acids. CDR3 DNA: TGTGCCAGCAGCTTAGTACGACGGGGTAATTCACCCCTCCACTTT. Translating gives CASSLVRRGNSPLHF.

The chain links TRBV2 to TRBJ1-1; D not resolved. Germline CDR1 is SNHLY and CDR2 is FYNNEI. V lost 10 bases and J lost 10, with 10 bases in between. The CDR3 has 9 amino acids. The chain's CDR3 is CATQLRAFF. CDR3 in DNA: TGTGCCACACAGCTGAGAGCTTTCTTT.

The J gene is TRBJ1-2, the V gene TRBV10-2; a possible D gene is TRBD1 (6 bases). V was pared by 3 bases and J by 0 bases, with 14 bases between. The CDR3 totals 16 residues. CDR1 is WSHSY, CDR2 SAAADI, per germline. The CDR3 is CASSDRQASANYGYTF. DNA for the CDR3: TGCGCCAGCAGTGATCGACAGGCGTCAGCTAACTATGGCTACACCTTC.